Listed here are 25 T cell receptor beta chains from one sample, sequenced in a study of vaccination and CD4 T cells after COVID-19. Their specific antigens are unknown. At the Johns Hopkins FTIC core, DNA taken from cultured CD4+ T cells was sequenced by way of the Oncomine TCR Beta short-read assay. TCRdb passed the PCR reads through MiXCR, listing each CDR3 protein once. The sample has some 18,000 distinct CDR3 sequences, around 28% seen once; the top ten hold approximately 17%. Treatment indicated: roughly 10-day PBMC culture with coronavirus spike peptide pools or control peptides (ViraFEST assay). The specimen sequenced was cultured CD4+ T cells from blood. Receptors originate from a human donor with COVID-19.

Here the CDR3 reads CASSLLAGTSTDTQYF. CDR3 DNA: TGTGCCAGCAGCCTCCTAGCGGGGACTAGCACAGATACGCAGTATTTT. J is TRBJ2-3 and V is TRBV7-3, with 9 positions matching TRBD2. J gave up 0 bases and V 5 bases, and 6 bases lay outside the gene matches. This CDR3 has 16 amino acids. Germline assignment: CDR1 SGHTA and CDR2 FQGTGA. The whole variable domain, filled in from reference TRBV7-3 and TRBJ2-3, reads GAGVSQTPSNKVTEKGKYVELRCDPISGHTALYWYRQSLGQGPEFLIYFQGTGAADDSGLPNDRFFAVRPEGSVSTLKIQRTERGDSAVYLCASSLLAGTSTDTQYFGPGTRLTVL.

The chain recombines TRBV5-1 with TRBJ1-5, with D possibly matching TRBD1 (5 bases). This CDR3 is built from 15 residues. Germline CDR1 reads SGHRS; CDR2 reads YFSETQ. Trimming removed 0 bases at V and 1 base at J, with 8 bases between. CDR3 sequence (DNA): TGCGCCAGCAGCTTGGGGCAGGGCAGCAATCAGCCCCAGCATTTT. Translating gives CASSLGQGSNQPQHF.

This rearrangement joins TRBV6-2 or TRBV6-3 to TRBJ2-1, with 12 positions matching TRBD1. The V gene end was trimmed by 7 bases and the J gene end by 3 bases; junction bases not matched to a gene: 13. Germline CDR1 reads MNHEY; CDR2 reads SVGEGT. CDR3 length: 18 residues. CDR3 bases: TGTGCCAGCACTGGGACAGGGGGCTTTCGACGGAGCTACAATGAGCAGTTCTTC. Translating it yields CASTGTGGFRRSYNEQFF.

In its sample, this clonotype was seen a few times. The rearrangement joins TRBV6-1 to TRBJ2-7; the D is unclear. CDR1 is MNHNS, CDR2 SASEGT, per germline. CDR3 size: 13 residues. Trimming took off 2 bases at V and 7 bases at J, with 12 bases between the two ends. The CDR3 DNA follows: TGTGCCAGCAGTGAAAATTTAGTCTGGGAGCAGTACTTC. Translating it yields CASSENLVWEQYF.

The chain links TRBV19 to TRBJ2-6; the D gene is possibly TRBD1 (5 bases). The germline V and J ends were trimmed by 1 base and 1 base, with 11 bases remaining between them. Germline lookup yields CDR1 LNHDA and CDR2 SQIVND (reference sequence). The CDR3 extends over 17 amino acids. CDR3 nucleotides: TGTGCCAGTAGTATAGTCGACAGACGGTCTGGGGCCAACGTCCTGACTTTC. As protein: CASSIVDRRSGANVLTF.

This clonotype was found a few times. The J gene is TRBJ2-7, the V gene TRBV18; D perhaps matches TRBD1 (6 bases). The CDR3 covers 13 residues. Trimming took 4 bases from V and 6 from J, leaving 13 bases between them. CDR1 is KGHSH, CDR2 LQKENI, per germline. The CDR3 here is CASSRTDRIEQYF. In DNA, the CDR3 is TGTGCCAGCTCACGAACCGACAGGATCGAGCAGTACTTC.

The chain combines TRBV20-1 with TRBJ1-1, with D uncertain. The germline V gene has CDR1 DFQATT and CDR2 SNEGSKA (reference sequence). V shed 7 bases and J shed 5 bases, with 11 bases lying between them. The CDR3 runs to 11 residues. The CDR3 reads CSGQPGTEAFF. DNA for the CDR3: TGCAGTGGTCAGCCGGGGACTGAAGCTTTCTTT.

The chain has TRBV2 and TRBJ2-5, with D possibly called TRBD1 or TRBD2 (5 bases each). Germline CDR1 is SNHLY and CDR2 is FYNNEI. Trimming took off 7 bases at V and 4 bases at J, with 16 bases between the two ends. CDR3 length equals 14 residues. The CDR3 region is CASTGTRGRETQYF. The CDR3 DNA reads as TGTGCCAGCACCGGGACCCGCGGGCGAGAGACCCAGTACTTC.

This chain connects TRBV5-4 to TRBJ1-1; 8 bases fit TRBD1. From germline, CDR1 is SGHNT and CDR2 YYREEE (reference sequence). V trimming: 2 bases; J trimming: 5 bases; junction bases outside the gene matches: 5. This CDR3 comprises 14 residues. For the CDR3, the DNA is TGTGCCAGCAGCTTTCGGCAGGGGGCGACTGAAGCTTTCTTT. Its translation: CASSFRQGATEAFF.

This clonotype was counted between two and nine times. This chain uses TRBV20-1 with TRBJ2-3, with 10 bases that match TRBD2. Germline assignment: CDR1 DFQATT and CDR2 SNEGSKA (reference sequence). This CDR3 region has 13 residues. The ends lost 3 bases at V and 5 bases at J; junction bases unmatched: 2. The CDR3: CSASASGGDTQYF. DNA for the CDR3: TGCAGTGCTAGTGCTAGCGGGGGAGATACGCAGTATTTT.

The chain combines TRBV18 with TRBJ1-3, with D perhaps TRBD1 (6 bases). This CDR3 is built from 16 residues. V lost 2 bases and J lost 0, with 11 bases in between. Germline values: CDR1 KGHSH, CDR2 LQKENI. CDR3 loop: CASSPVSGDSGNTIYF. CDR3 in DNA: TGTGCCAGCTCACCAGTATCAGGGGACTCTGGAAACACCATATATTTT.

This clonotype was counted between two and nine times. This chain connects TRBV6-1 to TRBJ2-2, with 9 bases identical to TRBD1. Germline CDR1 and CDR2: MNHNS and SASEGT. The CDR3 is made up of 15 amino acids. V gave up 6 bases and J gave up 6 bases; unmatched junction bases: 8. The CDR3 sequence: CASSTGQGIAGELFF. The DNA for the CDR3 is TGTGCCAGCAGCACGGGACAGGGAATTGCCGGGGAGCTGTTTTTT.

The sample holds a few counts of this clonotype. The genes are TRBV2 and TRBJ1-5, with 9 bases that match TRBD1. J gave up 4 bases and V 6 bases, and 16 bases lay outside the gene matches. Per the germline V gene, CDR1 is SNHLY and CDR2 is FYNNEI. This CDR3 spans 18 amino acids. CDR3 sequence: CASRTGGDRVIGNQPQHF. In DNA form, the CDR3 reads TGTGCCAGCAGGACCGGTGGGGACAGGGTGATTGGGAATCAGCCCCAGCATTTT.

Only a few counts were recorded for this clonotype. The chain is built from TRBV20-1 and TRBJ2-7; TRBD1 or TRBD2 may be the D gene (5 bases each). Germline CDR1 DFQATT, CDR2 SNEGSKA (reference sequence). This CDR3 is built from 15 residues. Trimming left V 6 bases short and J 0 bases short, with 18 bases between. CDR3 DNA sequence: TGCAGTGCCCTGTCCCGGGACCGGAGCTCCTACGAGCAGTACTTC. Amino acids: CSALSRDRSSYEQYF.

For this clonotype: At one of its ends the junction is not consistent with the germline gene, which may arise from a read error. The genes are TRBV2 and TRBJ2-7; D may match TRBD1 or TRBD2 (5 bases each). This CDR3 spans 12 amino acids. Germline-derived CDR1 and CDR2 are SNHLY and FYNNEI. CDR3 in amino acids: CAGSGDGYEQYF. Written as DNA, the CDR3 is TGTGCCGGCAGTGGGGACGGATACGAGCAGTACTTC.

This clonotype was detected a few times. The gene calls are TRBV10-3 and TRBJ1-1; D is uncertain. The CDR3 is 13 amino acids. V lost 7 bases, J lost 0 bases, and 9 bases lay in between. Germline V lookup: CDR1 ENHRY, CDR2 SYGVKD. CDR3 coding DNA: TGTGCCATCACGGGCAACGTGAACACTGAAGCTTTCTTT. Protein sequence: CAITGNVNTEAFF.

Only a few counts were recorded for this clonotype. The V gene is TRBV15, the J gene TRBJ2-5; TRBD1 matches at 9 bases. V shed 4 bases and J 3 bases; nucleotides not matched to a gene: 3. CDR1 is LNHNV, CDR2 YYDKDF, per germline (reference sequence). The CDR3 runs 14 residues. In DNA form, the CDR3 reads TGTGCCACCAGCACCCGGGACAGGGAAGAGACCCAGTACTTC. Translating gives CATSTRDREETQYF.

The table lists this clonotype with a few counts. The J gene is TRBJ1-3, the V gene TRBV7-3, with 7 nucleotides matching TRBD1. Germline assignment: CDR1 SGHTA and CDR2 FQGTGA. The CDR3 totals 15 residues. V was clipped by 5 bases and J by 2 bases; unmatched bases: 6. Here the CDR3 DNA reads TGTGCCAGCAGCAAGACAGGGTCGGCTGGAAACACCATATATTTT. Translation: CASSKTGSAGNTIYF.

In its sample, this clonotype was seen a few times. V gene TRBV28 combines with J gene TRBJ1-5; D is uncertain. The CDR3 sequence is 12 residues long. From germline, CDR1 is MDHEN and CDR2 SYDVKM. The V end lost 7 bases, the J end lost 10 bases, and 14 bases lay between the germline ends. As DNA, the CDR3 is TGTGCCAGCACCAGTGCCAATAAACCCCAGCATTTT. Translation gives CASTSANKPQHF.

In this sample, this clonotype turned up a few times. This sequence joins TRBV5-1 and TRBJ1-6; TRBD1 matches at 8 bases. The CDR3 covers 22 residues. V trimming: 0 bases; J trimming: 11 bases; junction bases outside the gene matches: 28. Germline V gives CDR1 SGHRS, CDR2 YFSETQ. The CDR3 region has the DNA TGCGCCAGCAGCTTGGGGGCCTCTTTCGGGACAGGACGGGTCTTGGGTGCGGCACCCCTCCACTTT. This codes for CASSLGASFGTGRVLGAAPLHF. Full variable domain (missing parts from reference TRBV5-1 and TRBJ1-6): KAGVTQTPRYLIKTRGQQVTLSCSPISGHRSVSWYQQTPGQGLQFLFEYFSETQRNKGNFPGRFSGRQFSNSRSEMNVSTLELGDSALYLCASSLGASFGTGRVLGAAPLHFGNGTRLTVT.

The chain has TRBV18 and TRBJ2-3, with 11 bases fitting TRBD2. The CDR3 extends over 16 amino acids. With 2 bases clipped from V and 4 bases from J, the junction kept 5 bases outside the gene matches. Germline CDR1 and CDR2: KGHSH and LQKENI. CDR3: CASSPWLAGGSDTQYF. The CDR3 nucleotides are TGTGCCAGCTCACCATGGCTAGCGGGGGGATCAGATACGCAGTATTTT.

The chain is built from TRBV6-1 and TRBJ2-2, with 8 positions matching TRBD1. The CDR3 is 15 residues long. V was pared by 6 bases and J by 4 bases, with 7 bases of the junction left unmatched. Germline V gene sequence: CDR1 MNHNS, CDR2 SASEGT. The CDR3 here is CASRGTRGLTGELFF. The DNA of the CDR3 is TGTGCCAGCAGGGGTACCAGGGGGCTCACCGGGGAGCTGTTTTTT.

The chain links TRBV5-1 to TRBJ1-1; D possibly corresponds to TRBD1 (6 bases). The CDR3 has 14 amino acids. The V and J ends lost 0 bases and 5 bases respectively, with 11 bases between them. Germline values: CDR1 SGHRS, CDR2 YFSETQ. In DNA, the CDR3 is TGCGCCAGCAGCTTGGCCCCAGGGGTGACTGAAGCTTTCTTT. Residues: CASSLAPGVTEAFF.

V is TRBV5-4 and J is TRBJ2-2; 7 bases line up with TRBD1. This CDR3 region has 15 residues. V dropped 4 bases and J dropped 0; count of bases not matched to a gene: 3. The germline V gene has CDR1 SGHNT and CDR2 YYREEE (reference sequence). The CDR3 nucleotides are TGTGCCAGCAGCCGGGACAGTTCGAACACCGGGGAGCTGTTTTTT. Translating gives CASSRDSSNTGELFF.

This clonotype has just one count. This chain links TRBV27 with TRBJ2-7, with D perhaps given as TRBD1 or TRBD2 (5 bases each). The V gene's germline CDR1 is MNHEY and CDR2 SMNVEV (reference sequence). The V and J ends lost 1 base and 6 bases respectively, with 13 bases between them. The CDR3 totals 14 residues. The CDR3 region has the DNA TGTGCCAGCAGTTTATTAGGGGCCGGGGCCGAGCAGTACTTC. This sequence encodes CASSLLGAGAEQYF.